This TCR beta chain was identified in a study of blood T cell repertoires in COVID-19. Study-level information: COVID-19 samples collected from the United States, Italy and Spain covered acute and convalescent phases.

CDR1 and CDR2 (germline): SGHDT, YYEEEE. The CDR3 contains 16 residues. V shed 0 bases and J 4 bases; nucleotides not matched to a gene: 7. In the original workflow: Counts of nucleated cells, estimated from reference gene primer amplification, were obtained. Only in-frame clones appear in the TCRdb table, and some are missing; sequencing was by immunoSEQ multiplex PCR. V and J calls and clone size come straight from that table; D and trimming were deduced from the DNA. This table has some 110,000 clones, approximately 80% appearing once. The chain combines TRBV5-6 with TRBJ2-5; 9 nucleotides match TRBD2. This sequence was found in a man older than 75 with COVID-19, enrolled during active disease. Sequencing was done on a sample of peripheral blood. CDR3 protein: CASSLGVAGVSETQYF. CDR3 bases: TGTGCCAGCAGCTTGGGGGTAGCGGGAGTATCAGAGACCCAGTACTTC.